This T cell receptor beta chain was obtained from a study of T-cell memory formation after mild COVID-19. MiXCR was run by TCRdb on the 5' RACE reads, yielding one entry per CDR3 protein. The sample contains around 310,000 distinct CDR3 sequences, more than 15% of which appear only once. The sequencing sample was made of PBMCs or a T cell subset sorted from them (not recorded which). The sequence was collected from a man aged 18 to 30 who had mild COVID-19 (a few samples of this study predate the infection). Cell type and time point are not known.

Here the CDR3 reads CATSRVGLGEKLFF. CDR3 nucleotide sequence: TGTGCCACCAGCAGAGTAGGGTTGGGTGAAAAACTGTTTTTT. The chain uses TRBV15 and TRBJ1-4; D gene uncertain. CDR3 size: 14 residues. Trimming took 1 base from V and 7 from J, leaving 10 bases between them. Germline CDR1 reads LNHNV; CDR2 reads YYDKDF (reference sequence).